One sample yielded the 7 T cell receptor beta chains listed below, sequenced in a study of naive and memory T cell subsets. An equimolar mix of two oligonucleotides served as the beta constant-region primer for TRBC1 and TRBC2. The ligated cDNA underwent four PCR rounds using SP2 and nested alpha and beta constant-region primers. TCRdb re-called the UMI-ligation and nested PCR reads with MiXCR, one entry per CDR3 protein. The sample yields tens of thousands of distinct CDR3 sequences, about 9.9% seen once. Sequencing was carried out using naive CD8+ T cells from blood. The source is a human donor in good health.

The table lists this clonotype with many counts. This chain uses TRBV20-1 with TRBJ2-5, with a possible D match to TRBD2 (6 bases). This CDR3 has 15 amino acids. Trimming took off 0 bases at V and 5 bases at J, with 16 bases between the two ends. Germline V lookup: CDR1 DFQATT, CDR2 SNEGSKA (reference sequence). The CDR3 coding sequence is TGCAGTGCTAGAGATCTAGCGATCCCCGGGGAGACCCAGTACTTC. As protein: CSARDLAIPGETQYF.

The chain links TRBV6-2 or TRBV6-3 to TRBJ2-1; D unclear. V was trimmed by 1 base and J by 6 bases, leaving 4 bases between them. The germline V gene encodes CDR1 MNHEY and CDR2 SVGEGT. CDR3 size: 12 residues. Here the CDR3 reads CASSYWVNEQFF. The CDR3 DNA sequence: TGTGCCAGCAGTTACTGGGTCAATGAGCAGTTCTTC.

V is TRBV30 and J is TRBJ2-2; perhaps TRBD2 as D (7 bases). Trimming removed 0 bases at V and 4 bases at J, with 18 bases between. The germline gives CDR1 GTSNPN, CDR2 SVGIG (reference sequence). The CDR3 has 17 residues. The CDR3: CAWSVIRGATGTGELFF. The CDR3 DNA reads TGTGCCTGGAGTGTGATCCGGGGGGCTACAGGCACCGGGGAGCTGTTTTTT.

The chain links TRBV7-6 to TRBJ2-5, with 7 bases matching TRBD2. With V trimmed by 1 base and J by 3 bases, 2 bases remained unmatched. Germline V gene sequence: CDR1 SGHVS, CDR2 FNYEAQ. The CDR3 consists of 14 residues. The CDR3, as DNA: TGTGCCAGCAGCTTAGGACGGGGGGAAGAGACCCAGTACTTC. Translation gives CASSLGRGEETQYF.

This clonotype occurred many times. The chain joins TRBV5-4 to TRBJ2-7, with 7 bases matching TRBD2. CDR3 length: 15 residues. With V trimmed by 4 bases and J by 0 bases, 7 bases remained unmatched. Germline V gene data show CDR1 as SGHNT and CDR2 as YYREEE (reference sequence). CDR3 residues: CASSRRRETSYEQYF. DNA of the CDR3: TGTGCCAGCAGCCGTAGGCGGGAGACCTCCTACGAGCAGTACTTC.

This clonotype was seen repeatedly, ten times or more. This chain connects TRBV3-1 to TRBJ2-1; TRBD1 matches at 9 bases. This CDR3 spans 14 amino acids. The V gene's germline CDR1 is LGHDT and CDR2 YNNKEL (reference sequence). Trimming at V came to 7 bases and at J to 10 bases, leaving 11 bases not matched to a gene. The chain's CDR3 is CASTAKVTGGEQFF. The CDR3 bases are TGTGCCAGCACCGCCAAGGTAACAGGGGGCGAGCAGTTCTTC.

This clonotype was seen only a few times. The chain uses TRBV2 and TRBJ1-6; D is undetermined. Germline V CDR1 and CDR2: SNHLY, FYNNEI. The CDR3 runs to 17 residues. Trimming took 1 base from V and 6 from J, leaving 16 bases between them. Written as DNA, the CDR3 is TGTGCCAGCAGTGAAGGGTTGGGGAGTTTCCTTAATTCACCCCTCCACTTT. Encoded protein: CASSEGLGSFLNSPLHF.